The clone carrying this T cell receptor (beta chain) was observed once. No antigen is known for it. Here immunoSEQ multiplex PCR was the method, and the copy in TCRdb shows in-frame clones only, minus some. The table records approximately 19,000 clones, roughly 69% of them present only once. Germline lookup yields CDR1 SGHTA and CDR2 FQGNSA. V lost 2 bases and J lost 2, with 13 bases in between. The CDR3 consists of 15 residues. ViraFEST expansion of antigen-specific CD4+ T cells with viral peptide pools preceded sequencing. CD4+ T cell isolation took place after 10 days of culture. Convalescent patients had PCR-confirmed SARS-CoV-2 infection between March and December 2020. This sample is part of a study of vaccination effects on CD4 cells after COVID-19.

The sequence was collected from a human donor who had a prior SARS-CoV-2 infection. Sequencing was performed on CD4+ T cells from PBMCs cultured with a peptide pool, taken before COVID-19 vaccination. The chain is built from TRBV7-2 and TRBJ2-7; D remains unclear. The CDR3: CASSLRSERTYEQYF. The CDR3 DNA is TGTGCCAGCAGCTTAAGGTCAGAGAGGACCTACGAGCAGTACTTC.